This T cell receptor beta chain stems from a study of blood T cell repertoires in COVID-19 (dated by TCRdb to the early 2020s). Describing the broader study: Collaborator samples came from the United States, Italy and Spain and covered acute and convalescent phases of COVID-19. The material from the prospective study consisted of cDNA or gDNA derived from T cells, B-cell-depleted T cells, or PBMCs. Deeply sampled blood TCRbeta repertoires from subjects exposed to, actively infected with, or recovered from COVID-19 were included in the dataset. The repertoires were made available in a free public database intended to serve as a resource for research on the immune response to SARS-CoV-2. The samples were drawn from the first 160 participants of the ongoing ImmuneRACE study and from 1,254 subjects provided by 6 global collaborators. Nearly every sample came with metadata listing a de-identified subject ID, COVID-19 status, age in years and sex. Where available, HLA class I and class II types were obtained from metadata supplied by the sample provider rather than from assay-based typing.

What the study reported, not specific to this receptor: Clinical and demographic metadata were provided uncurated, with the amount varying by source and participant.

The collaborating institutions used their own protocols to collect whole blood in K2EDTA tubes. For TCRbeta analysis, collaborator samples were shipped as frozen whole blood, as isolated PBMCs, or as DNA extracted from either sample type. Worth noting for this clone: Its antigen is not yet known. No per-base quality is available; no much larger clone lies one base away.

The CDR3 starts with the cysteine, ends with the phenylalanine, and has 13 residues. The DNA shown is the 39-base CDR3, in frame from base 1. V loses 4 bases of germline sequence and J loses 5 bases, and the interval between the two ends is 9 bases. TCRbeta CDR3 regions were amplified from genomic DNA by means of the immunoSEQ Assay, a bias-controlled multiplex PCR. Per the authors' processing: Nucleated cell counts per sample were estimated from amplification of reference gene primers within the assay. Sequence reads were collapsed and filtered to measure the absolute abundance of every unique TCRbeta CDR3 rearrangement. For each sample, productive Simpson clonality was calculated as the square root of Simpson's diversity index across productive rearrangements. Drawn from immuneACCESS, this table holds only the in-frame rearrangements with V and J called that TCRdb kept. Clones are partly lost; checked studies trace under half to an unresolved V gene and leave the rest unexplained. V and J calls and clone size follow that table, whereas D and trimming were derived from the DNA. This sample holds some 220,000 clones; approximately 83% were observed only once. The ten largest clones take up 2% to 2.5% of the sample.

Sequencing was done on a sample of peripheral blood. The chain joins TRBV12-3 or TRBV12-4 to TRBJ1-5; the D gene identity is not certain. The receptor was derived from a woman between 55 and 75 years old with acute or convalescent COVID-19. At the DNA level, the sequence is TGTGCCAGCAGTTCAGGCCTCTATCAGCCCCAGCATTTT. It codes for CASSSGLYQPQHF.